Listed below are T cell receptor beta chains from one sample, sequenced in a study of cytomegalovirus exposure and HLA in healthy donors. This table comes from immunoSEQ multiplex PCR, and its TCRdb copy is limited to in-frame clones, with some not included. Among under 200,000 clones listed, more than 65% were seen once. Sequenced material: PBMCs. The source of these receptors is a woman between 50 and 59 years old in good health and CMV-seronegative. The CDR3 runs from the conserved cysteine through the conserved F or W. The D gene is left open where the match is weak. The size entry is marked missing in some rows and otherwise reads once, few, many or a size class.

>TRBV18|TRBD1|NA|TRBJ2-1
CASSQFPFRGPPNNEQFF
TGTGCCAGCTCCCAATTTCCCTTCAGGGGGCCCCCAAACAATGAGCAGTTCTTC
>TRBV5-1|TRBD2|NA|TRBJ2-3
CASSPGGPGTDTQYF
TGCGCCAGCAGCCCGGGGGGGCCCGGCACAGATACGCAGTATTTT
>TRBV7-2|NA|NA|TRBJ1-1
CASIPRAGANTEAFF
TGTGCCAGCATACCAAGGGCAGGGGCGAACACTGAAGCTTTCTTT
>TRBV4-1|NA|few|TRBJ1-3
CASSQDGDFGDTIYF
TGCGCCAGCAGCCAAGATGGAGATTTCGGGGACACCATATATTTT
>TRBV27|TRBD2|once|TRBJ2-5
CASSLLAGGFRETQYF
TGTGCCAGCAGTTTATTGGCGGGAGGGTTTCGGGAGACCCAGTACTTC
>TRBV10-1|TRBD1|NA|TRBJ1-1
CAVVDRGRAFF
TGCGCTGTGGTGGACAGGGGGCGCGCTTTCTTT
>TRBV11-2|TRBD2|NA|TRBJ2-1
CASSFGRGIYNEQFF
TGTGCCAGCAGCTTCGGGCGGGGGATATACAATGAGCAGTTCTTC
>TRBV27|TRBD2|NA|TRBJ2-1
CASRGGGLAGASEQFF
TGTGCCAGCAGGGGAGGGGGACTAGCGGGAGCAAGTGAGCAGTTCTTC
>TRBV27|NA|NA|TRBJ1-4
CASCRAGQGEKLFF
TGTGCCAGCTGTCGAGCGGGCCAGGGTGAAAAACTGTTTTTT
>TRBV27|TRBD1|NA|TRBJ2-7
CASRIQGADEQYF
TGTGCCAGCAGAATTCAGGGGGCGGACGAGCAGTACTTC
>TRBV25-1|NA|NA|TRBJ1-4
CASNGQINEKLFF
TGTGCCAGCAACGGACAGATTAATGAAAAACTGTTTTTT
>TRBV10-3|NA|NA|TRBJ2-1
CAITSEGSEQFF
TGTGCCATCACCTCGGAGGGGAGTGAGCAGTTCTTC
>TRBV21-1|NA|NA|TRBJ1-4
CASSKRHNEKLFF
TGTGCCAGCAGCAAGAGACACAATGAAAAACTGTTTTTT
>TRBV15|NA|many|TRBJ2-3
CATSSPSDRGTDTQYF
TGTGCCACCAGCTCCCCTTCGGATCGGGGCACAGATACGCAGTATTTT
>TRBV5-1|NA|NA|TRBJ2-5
CASSWQGQETQYF
TGCGCCAGCAGCTGGCAGGGTCAAGAGACCCAGTACTTC
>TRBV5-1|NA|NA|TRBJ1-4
CASSPPSLRGLFF
TGCGCCAGCAGCCCACCCAGTCTCCGAGGACTGTTTTTT
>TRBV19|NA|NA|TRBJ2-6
CASSPSLRQGSGANVLTF
TGTGCCAGTAGTCCCAGCCTCCGTCAGGGTTCTGGGGCCAACGTCCTGACTTTC
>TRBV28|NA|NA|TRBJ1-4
CASSLSGLGEKLFF
TGTGCCAGCAGTTTATCGGGGTTGGGTGAAAAACTGTTTTTT
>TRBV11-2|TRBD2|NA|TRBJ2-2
CASSLGASGSSGELFF
TGTGCCAGCAGCTTAGGGGCTAGCGGGAGCTCCGGGGAGCTGTTTTTT
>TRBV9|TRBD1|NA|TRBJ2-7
CASSVGGLTGPYEQYF
TGTGCCAGCAGCGTAGGGGGTCTGACAGGGCCCTACGAGCAGTACTTC
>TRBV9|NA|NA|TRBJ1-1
CASSVVAGHTEAFF
TGTGCCAGCAGCGTAGTGGCAGGGCACACTGAAGCTTTCTTT
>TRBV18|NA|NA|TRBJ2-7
CASSRTPPPGGEQYF
TGTGCCAGCTCTCGCACCCCCCCACCGGGTGGCGAGCAGTACTTC
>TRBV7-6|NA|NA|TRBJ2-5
CASSSDTVGTQYF
TGTGCCAGCAGTTCGGACACCGTGGGGACCCAGTACTTC
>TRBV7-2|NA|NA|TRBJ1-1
CASSLGHTKGTEAFF
TGTGCCAGCAGCTTGGGACATACAAAGGGCACTGAAGCTTTCTTT
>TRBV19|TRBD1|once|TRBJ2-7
CASSPSRGQGGYEQYF
TGTGCCAGTAGTCCCTCAAGGGGACAGGGGGGTTACGAGCAGTACTTC
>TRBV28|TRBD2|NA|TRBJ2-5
CASSSFSGVKETQYF
TGTGCCAGCAGTTCGTTTAGCGGGGTAAAAGAGACCCAGTACTTC
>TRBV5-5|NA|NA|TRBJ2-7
CASSLDAATYEQYF
TGTGCCAGCAGCTTGGATGCGGCCACCTACGAGCAGTACTTC
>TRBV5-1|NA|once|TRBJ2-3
CASRPSPGANTDTQYF
TGCGCCAGCAGACCCTCCCCAGGGGCCAACACAGATACGCAGTATTTT
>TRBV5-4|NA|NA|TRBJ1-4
CASSWERDEKLFF
TGTGCCAGCAGTTGGGAGAGGGATGAAAAACTGTTTTTT
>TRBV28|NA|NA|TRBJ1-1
CATGFVTEAFF
TGTGCCACCGGGTTCGTCACTGAAGCTTTCTTT
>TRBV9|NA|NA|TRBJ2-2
CASSGGGGRNTGELFF
TGTGCCAGCAGCGGTGGGGGGGGGCGAAACACCGGGGAGCTGTTTTTT
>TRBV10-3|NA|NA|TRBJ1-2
CAITKILEYGYTF
TGTGCCATCACTAAAATTCTAGAATATGGCTACACCTTC
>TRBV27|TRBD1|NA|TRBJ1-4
CASSPRTGNEKLFF
TGTGCCAGCAGTCCCCGGACAGGAAATGAAAAACTGTTTTTT
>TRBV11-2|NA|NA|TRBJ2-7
CASSLGSGSWRTYEQYF
TGTGCCAGCAGCTTAGGGTCCGGGAGCTGGCGTACCTACGAGCAGTACTTC
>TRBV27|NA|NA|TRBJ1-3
CASSPTGTGNTIYF
TGTGCCAGCAGTCCTACAGGGACTGGAAACACCATATATTTT
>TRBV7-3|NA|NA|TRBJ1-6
CASSSMDSGHSPLHF
TGTGCCAGCAGCTCAATGGACAGCGGTCATTCACCCCTCCACTTT